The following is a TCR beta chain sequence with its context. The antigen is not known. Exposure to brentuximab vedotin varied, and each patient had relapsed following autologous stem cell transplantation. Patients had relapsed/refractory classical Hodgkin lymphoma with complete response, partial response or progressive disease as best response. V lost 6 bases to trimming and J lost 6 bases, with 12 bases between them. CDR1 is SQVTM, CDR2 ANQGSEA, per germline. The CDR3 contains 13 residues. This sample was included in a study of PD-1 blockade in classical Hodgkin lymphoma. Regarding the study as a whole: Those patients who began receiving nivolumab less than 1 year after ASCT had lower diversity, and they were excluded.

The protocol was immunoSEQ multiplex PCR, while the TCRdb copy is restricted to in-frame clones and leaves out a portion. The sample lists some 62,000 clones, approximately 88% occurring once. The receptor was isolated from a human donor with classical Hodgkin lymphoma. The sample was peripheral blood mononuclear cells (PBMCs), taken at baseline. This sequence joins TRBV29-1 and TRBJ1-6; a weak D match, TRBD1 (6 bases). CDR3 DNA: TGCAGCGTCCTGGACAGCAGTAATTCACCCCTCCACTTT. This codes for CSVLDSSNSPLHF.